Sequencing of this T cell receptor (beta chain) was carried out in a study of shared clonotypes between healthy human individuals. CDR1 is MDHEN, CDR2 SYDVKM, per germline. The CDR3 consists of 12 residues. V was clipped by 3 bases and J by 13 bases, with 12 bases between them. Clones were sequenced by immunoSEQ multiplex PCR, and TCRdb holds only the in-frame ones, with some missing. The sample includes about 1.5 million clones, 95% to 99% of them seen just once. Sample: naive CD4+ T cells sorted from blood. Subset noted: CD45RA+ positively selected. J is TRBJ2-2 and V is TRBV28; D uncertain. The sequence was obtained from a young man in good health. The CDR3 here is CASSLAVAVLFF. CDR3 DNA: TGTGCCAGCAGTTTGGCGGTCGCGGTGCTGTTTTTT.